This T cell receptor (beta chain) was identified in a study of graft-versus-host responses after intestinal transplantation. Study details: Induction using anti-thymocyte globulin, followed by tacrolimus and steroids for approximately three years, was given to all recipients. General observations from the study: Allograft clonal ratios (graft-versus-host to host-versus-graft) were high in patients who had graft-donor T cell macrochimerism. Early post-transplant falls in HvG clones accompanied the peak levels of circulating GvH clones.

Measured with immunoSEQ multiplex PCR; TCRdb has only the in-frame clones, and not every one. The repertoire includes about 130,000 clones, about 93% of them detected once, and roughly 0.19% sits in the top ten. As regards this clone: Its specificity is unknown.

The CDR3 loop spans 17 amino acids. The ends were cut back, 5 bases at V and 0 bases at J, with 14 bases in the middle. The germline V gene encodes CDR1 SNHLY and CDR2 FYNNEI. This specimen was unstimulated CD4+ T cells sorted from spleen or lymph node cells, taken before intestinal transplant. The sequence came from a human donor who received an intestinal transplant. The chain carries TRBV2 and TRBJ2-6; D gene ambiguous. For the CDR3, the DNA is TGTGCCAGCAGTTCCGAACTTGGTTTCTCTGGGGCCAACGTCCTGACTTTC. It encodes CASSSELGFSGANVLTF.